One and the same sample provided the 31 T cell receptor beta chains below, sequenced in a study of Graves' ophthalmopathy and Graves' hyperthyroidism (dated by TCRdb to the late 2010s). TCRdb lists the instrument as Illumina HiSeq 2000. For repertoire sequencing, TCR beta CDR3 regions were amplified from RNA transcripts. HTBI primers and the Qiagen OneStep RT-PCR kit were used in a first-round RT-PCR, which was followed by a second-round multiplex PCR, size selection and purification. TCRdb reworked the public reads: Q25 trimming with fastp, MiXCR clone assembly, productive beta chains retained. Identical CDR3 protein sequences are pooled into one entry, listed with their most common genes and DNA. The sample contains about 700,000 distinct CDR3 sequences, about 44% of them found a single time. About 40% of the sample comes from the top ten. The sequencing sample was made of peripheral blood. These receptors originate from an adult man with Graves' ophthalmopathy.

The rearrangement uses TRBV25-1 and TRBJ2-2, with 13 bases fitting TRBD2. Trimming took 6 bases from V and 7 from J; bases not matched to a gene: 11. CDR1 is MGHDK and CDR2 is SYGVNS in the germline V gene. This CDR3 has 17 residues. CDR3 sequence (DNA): TGTGCCAGCAGCTTTATTGGACTAGCGGGAGCGGTCGGGGAGCTGTTTTTT. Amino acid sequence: CASSFIGLAGAVGELFF.

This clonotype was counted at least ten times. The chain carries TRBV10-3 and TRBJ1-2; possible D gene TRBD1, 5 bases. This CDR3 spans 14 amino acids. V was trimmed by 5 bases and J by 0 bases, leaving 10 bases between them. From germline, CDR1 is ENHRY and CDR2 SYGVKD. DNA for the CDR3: TGTGCCATCAGTCGACCAGGGCCTAACTATGGCTACACCTTC. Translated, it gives CAISRPGPNYGYTF.

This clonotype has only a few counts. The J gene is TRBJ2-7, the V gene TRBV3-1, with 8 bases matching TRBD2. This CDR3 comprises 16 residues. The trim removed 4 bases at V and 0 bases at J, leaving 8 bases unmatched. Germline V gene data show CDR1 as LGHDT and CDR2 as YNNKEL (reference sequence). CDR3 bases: TGTGCCAGCAGCCGTACTAGCGGAGACAACTCCTACGAGCAGTACTTC. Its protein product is CASSRTSGDNSYEQYF.

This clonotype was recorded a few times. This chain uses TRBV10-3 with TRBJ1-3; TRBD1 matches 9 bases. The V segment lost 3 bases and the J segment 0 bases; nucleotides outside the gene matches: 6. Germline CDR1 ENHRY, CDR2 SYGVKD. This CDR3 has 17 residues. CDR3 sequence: CAISDVRDRVSGNTIYF. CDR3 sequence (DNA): TGTGCCATCAGTGATGTCCGGGACAGGGTCTCTGGAAACACCATATATTTT.

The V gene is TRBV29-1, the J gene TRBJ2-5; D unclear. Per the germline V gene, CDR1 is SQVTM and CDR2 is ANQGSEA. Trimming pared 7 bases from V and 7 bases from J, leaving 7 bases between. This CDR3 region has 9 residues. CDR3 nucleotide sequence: TGCAGCGGATCGGGGACCCAGTACTTC. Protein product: CSGSGTQYF.

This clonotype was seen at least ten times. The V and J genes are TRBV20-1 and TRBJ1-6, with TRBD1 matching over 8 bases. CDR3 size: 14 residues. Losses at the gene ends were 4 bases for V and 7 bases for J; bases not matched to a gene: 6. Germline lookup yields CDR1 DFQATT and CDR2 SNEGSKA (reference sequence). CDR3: CSATDRVGNSPLHF. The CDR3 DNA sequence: TGCAGTGCTACGGACAGGGTGGGAAATTCACCCCTCCACTTT.

The CDR3 DNA sequence: TGCAGCGTTGCAGGGTCGGGAGCTTTCTTT. Translating gives CSVAGSGAFF. The chain has TRBV29-1 and TRBJ1-1, with a weak D call TRBD1 (5 bases). The CDR3 is made up of 10 amino acids. Germline loops: CDR1 SQVTM, CDR2 ANQGSEA. V lost 4 bases to trimming and J lost 10 bases, with 10 bases between them.

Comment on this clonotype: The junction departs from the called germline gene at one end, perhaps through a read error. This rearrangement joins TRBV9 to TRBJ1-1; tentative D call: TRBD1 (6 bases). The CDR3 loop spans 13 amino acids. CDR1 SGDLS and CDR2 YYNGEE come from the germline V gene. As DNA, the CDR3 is TGTGCCAGCAGTAGGACAGAGAACGCTGAAGCTTTCTTT. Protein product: CASSRTENAEAFF.

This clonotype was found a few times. The CDR3 DNA is TGCAGTGCTAGGGGGACAGGGGGTGTACTCCAAGAGACCCAGTACTTC. It yields the protein CSARGTGGVLQETQYF. The chain is built from TRBV20-1 and TRBJ2-5; 11 positions agree with TRBD1. V dropped 3 bases and J dropped 1; count of bases not matched to a gene: 7. Germline V gene lookup returns CDR1 DFQATT and CDR2 SNEGSKA (reference sequence). The CDR3 extends over 16 amino acids.

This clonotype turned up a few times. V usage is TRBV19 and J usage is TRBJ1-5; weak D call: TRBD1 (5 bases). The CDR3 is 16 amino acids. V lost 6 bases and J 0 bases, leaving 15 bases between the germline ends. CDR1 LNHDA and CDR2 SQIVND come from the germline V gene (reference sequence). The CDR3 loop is CASSRTGDYSNQPQHF. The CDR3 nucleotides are TGTGCCAGTAGCCGGACGGGGGATTATAGCAATCAGCCCCAGCATTTT.

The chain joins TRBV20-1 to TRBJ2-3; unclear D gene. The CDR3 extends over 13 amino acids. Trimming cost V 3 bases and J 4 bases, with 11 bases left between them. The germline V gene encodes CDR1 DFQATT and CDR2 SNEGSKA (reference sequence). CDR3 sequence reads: CSARASGADTQYF. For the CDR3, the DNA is TGCAGTGCTAGGGCATCTGGGGCAGATACGCAGTATTTT.

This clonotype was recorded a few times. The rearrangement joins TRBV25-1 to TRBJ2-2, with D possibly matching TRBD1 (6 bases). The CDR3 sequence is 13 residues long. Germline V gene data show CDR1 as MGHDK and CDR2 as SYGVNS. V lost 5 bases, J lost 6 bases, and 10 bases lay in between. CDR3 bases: TGTGCCAGCAGTTACAGGGTCCCCGGGGAGCTGTTTTTT. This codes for CASSYRVPGELFF.

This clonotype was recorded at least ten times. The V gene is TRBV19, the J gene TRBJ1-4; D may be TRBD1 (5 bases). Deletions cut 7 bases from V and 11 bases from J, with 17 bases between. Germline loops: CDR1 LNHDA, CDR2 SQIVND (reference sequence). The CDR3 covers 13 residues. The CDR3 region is CASTPEGRTKLFF. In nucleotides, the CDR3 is TGTGCCAGTACCCCCGAGGGACGGACGAAACTGTTTTTT.

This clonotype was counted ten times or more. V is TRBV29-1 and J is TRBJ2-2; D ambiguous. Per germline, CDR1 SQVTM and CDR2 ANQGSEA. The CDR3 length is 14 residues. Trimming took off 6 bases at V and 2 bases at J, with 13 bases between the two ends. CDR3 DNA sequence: TGCAGCGTGATGGCGTACGGAAACACCGGGGAGCTGTTTTTT. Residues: CSVMAYGNTGELFF.

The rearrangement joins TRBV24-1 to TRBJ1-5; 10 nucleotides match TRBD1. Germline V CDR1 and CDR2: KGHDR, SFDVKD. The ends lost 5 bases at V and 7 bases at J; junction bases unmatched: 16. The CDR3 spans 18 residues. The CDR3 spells CATSGGLVGTGEEQPQHF. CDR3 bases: TGTGCCACCAGTGGGGGGTTAGTAGGGACAGGGGAAGAGCAGCCCCAGCATTTT.

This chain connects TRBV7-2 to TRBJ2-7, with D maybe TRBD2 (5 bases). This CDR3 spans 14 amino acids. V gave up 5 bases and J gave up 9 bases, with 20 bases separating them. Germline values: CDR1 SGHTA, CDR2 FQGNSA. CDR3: CASSPARATGGQYF. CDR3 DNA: TGTGCCAGCAGCCCAGCCCGAGCAACCGGAGGGCAGTACTTC.

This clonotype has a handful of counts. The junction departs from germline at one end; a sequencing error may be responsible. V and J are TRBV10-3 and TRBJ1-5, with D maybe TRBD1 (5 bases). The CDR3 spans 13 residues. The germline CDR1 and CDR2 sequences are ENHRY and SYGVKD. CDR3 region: CASSEVGPQPQHF. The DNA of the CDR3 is TGTGCCAGCAGTGAGGTGGGGCCCCAGCCCCAGCATTTT.

The CDR3 sequence is CASSLGGQITGELFF. CDR3 DNA sequence: TGTGCCAGCAGTTTGGGGGGACAGATCACCGGGGAGCTGTTTTTT. The chain is built from TRBV2 and TRBJ2-2, with a possible D match to TRBD1 (7 bases). Per germline, CDR1 SNHLY and CDR2 FYNNEI. With 5 bases removed from V and 4 bases from J, the gap between germline ends came to 14 bases. This CDR3 comprises 15 residues.

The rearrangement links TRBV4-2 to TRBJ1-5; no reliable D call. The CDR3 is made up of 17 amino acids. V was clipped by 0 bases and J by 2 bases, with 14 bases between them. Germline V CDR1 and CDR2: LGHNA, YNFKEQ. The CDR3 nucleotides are TGTGCCAGCAGCCAAGAGACTGTCCGGTGGGGCAATCAGCCCCAGCATTTT. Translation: CASSQETVRWGNQPQHF.

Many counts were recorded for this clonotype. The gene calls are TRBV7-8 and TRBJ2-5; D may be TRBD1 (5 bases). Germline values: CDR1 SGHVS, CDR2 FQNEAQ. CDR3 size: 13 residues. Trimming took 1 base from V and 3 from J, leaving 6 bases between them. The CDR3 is CASSLEGKETQYF. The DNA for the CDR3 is TGTGCCAGCAGCTTAGAGGGGAAAGAGACCCAGTACTTC. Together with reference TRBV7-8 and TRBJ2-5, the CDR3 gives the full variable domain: GAGVSQSPRYKVAKRGQDVALRCDPISGHVSLFWYQQALGQGPEFLTYFQNEAQLDKSGLPSDRFFAERPEGSVSTLKIQRTQQEDSAVYLCASSLEGKETQYFGPGTRLLVL.

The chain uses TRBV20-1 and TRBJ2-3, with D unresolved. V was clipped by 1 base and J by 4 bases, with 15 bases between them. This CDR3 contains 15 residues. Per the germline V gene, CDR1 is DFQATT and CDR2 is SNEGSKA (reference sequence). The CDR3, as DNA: TGCAGTGCTAGAGGGTTAGCCAGCCGCGCAGATACGCAGTATTTT. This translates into CSARGLASRADTQYF.

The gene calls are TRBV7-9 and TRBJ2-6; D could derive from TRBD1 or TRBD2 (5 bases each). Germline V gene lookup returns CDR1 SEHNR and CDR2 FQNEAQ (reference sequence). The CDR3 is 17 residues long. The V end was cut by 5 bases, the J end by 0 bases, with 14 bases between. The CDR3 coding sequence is TGTGCCAGCAGCACGAGGGACGTGAGCTCTGGGGCCAACGTCCTGACTTTC. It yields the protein CASSTRDVSSGANVLTF.

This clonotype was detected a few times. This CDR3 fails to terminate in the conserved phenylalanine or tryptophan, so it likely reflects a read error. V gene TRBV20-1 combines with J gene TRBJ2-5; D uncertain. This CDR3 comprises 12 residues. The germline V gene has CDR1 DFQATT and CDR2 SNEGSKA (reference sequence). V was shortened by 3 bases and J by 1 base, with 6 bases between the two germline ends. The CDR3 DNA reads TGCAGTGCTAGGGCTGGCCAAGAGACCCAGTACGTC. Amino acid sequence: CSARAGQETQYV.

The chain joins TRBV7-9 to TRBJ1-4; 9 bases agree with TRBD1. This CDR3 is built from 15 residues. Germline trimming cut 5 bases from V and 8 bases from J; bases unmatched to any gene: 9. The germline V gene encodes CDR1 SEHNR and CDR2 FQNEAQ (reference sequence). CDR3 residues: CASSLLPGQGEKLFF. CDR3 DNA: TGTGCCAGCAGCCTACTCCCGGGACAGGGCGAAAAACTGTTTTTT.

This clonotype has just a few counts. CDR3 amino acids: CAWSRDSWETQYF. The CDR3 nucleotides read TGTGCCTGGAGTCGGGACTCGTGGGAGACCCAGTACTTC. The chain combines TRBV30 with TRBJ2-5, with D perhaps matching TRBD2 (6 bases). Per germline, CDR1 GTSNPN and CDR2 SVGIG (reference sequence). The CDR3 consists of 13 residues. Trimming pared 2 bases from V and 5 bases from J, leaving 12 bases between.

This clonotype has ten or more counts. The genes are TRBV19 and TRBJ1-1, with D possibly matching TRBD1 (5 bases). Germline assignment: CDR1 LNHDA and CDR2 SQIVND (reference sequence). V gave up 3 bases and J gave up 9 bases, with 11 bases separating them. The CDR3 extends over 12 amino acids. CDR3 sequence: CASSIRGAQAFF. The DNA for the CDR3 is TGTGCCAGTAGTATCCGGGGCGCACAAGCTTTCTTT. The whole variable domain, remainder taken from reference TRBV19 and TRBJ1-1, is DGGITQSPKYLFRKEGQNVTLSCEQNLNHDAMYWYRQDPGQGLRLIYYSQIVNDFQKGDIAEGYSVSREKKESFPLTVTSAQKNPTAFYLCASSIRGAQAFFGQGTRLTVV.

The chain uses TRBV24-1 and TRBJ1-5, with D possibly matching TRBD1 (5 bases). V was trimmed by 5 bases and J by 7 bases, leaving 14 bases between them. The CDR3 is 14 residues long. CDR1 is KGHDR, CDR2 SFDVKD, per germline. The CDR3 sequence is CATSAPTGEQPQHF. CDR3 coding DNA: TGTGCCACCAGTGCCCCCACGGGGGAGCAGCCCCAGCATTTT.

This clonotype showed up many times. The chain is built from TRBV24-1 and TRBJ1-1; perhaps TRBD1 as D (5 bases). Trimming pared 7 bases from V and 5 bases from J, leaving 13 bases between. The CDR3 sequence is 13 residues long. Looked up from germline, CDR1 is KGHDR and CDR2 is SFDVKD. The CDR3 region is CATSGGAGTEAFF. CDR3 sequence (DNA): TGTGCCACCAGCGGGGGAGCGGGGACTGAAGCTTTCTTT.

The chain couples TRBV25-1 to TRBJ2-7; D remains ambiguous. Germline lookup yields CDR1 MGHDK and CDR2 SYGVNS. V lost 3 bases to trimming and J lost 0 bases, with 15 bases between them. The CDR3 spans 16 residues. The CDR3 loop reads CASSDSAGRSSYEQYF. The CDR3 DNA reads TGTGCCAGCAGTGATAGTGCCGGACGTAGCTCCTACGAGCAGTACTTC.

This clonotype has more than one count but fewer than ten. The CDR3: CASSTRDIALAGGAYEQYF. The CDR3 bases are TGTGCCAGTAGTACCCGGGACATCGCTCTAGCGGGAGGGGCCTACGAGCAGTACTTC. The rearrangement joins TRBV19 to TRBJ2-7; 12 nucleotides align to TRBD2. Germline assignment: CDR1 LNHDA and CDR2 SQIVND (reference sequence). V was pared by 4 bases and J by 2 bases, with 15 bases of the junction left unmatched. The CDR3 has 19 residues.

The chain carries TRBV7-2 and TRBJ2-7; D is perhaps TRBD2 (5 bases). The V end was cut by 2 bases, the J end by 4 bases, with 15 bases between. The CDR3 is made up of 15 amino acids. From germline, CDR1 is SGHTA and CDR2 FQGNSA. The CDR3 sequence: CASSLQRRGAYEQYF. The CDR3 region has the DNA TGTGCCAGCAGCTTACAGCGGAGAGGCGCTTACGAGCAGTACTTC.